These 9 T cell receptor beta chains share one sample of origin, sequenced in a study of T-cell memory formation after mild COVID-19. TCRdb analysed the 5' RACE reads with MiXCR anew, one entry per CDR3 protein. The sample lists roughly 250,000 distinct CDR3 sequences; less than 20% were seen once. Sample: PBMCs or a T cell subset sorted from them (not recorded which). The receptors stem from a man aged 18 to 29 who had mild COVID-19 (a few samples of this study predate the infection). Cell type and time point are not known.

The sample holds a few counts of this clonotype. The chain recombines TRBV6-6 with TRBJ2-3; D is undetermined. This CDR3 spans 14 amino acids. Trimming stripped 2 bases from V and 3 bases from J, with 9 bases between. Germline assignment: CDR1 MNHNY and CDR2 SVGAGI (reference sequence). CDR3 residues: CASSYPSLTDTQYF. CDR3 DNA sequence: TGTGCCAGCAGTTACCCCAGTCTGACAGATACGCAGTATTTT.

There are a few counts of this clonotype. The chain has TRBV4-3 and TRBJ2-7; D is perhaps TRBD2 (6 bases). Trimming removed 0 bases at V and 4 bases at J, with 19 bases between. The CDR3 length is 17 residues. In germline, CDR1 is LGHNA, CDR2 YSLEER. The CDR3 nucleotides read TGCGCCAGCAGCCAAGAAATAAGGGCAGTGGGGGGTTACGAGCAGTACTTC. Translation: CASSQEIRAVGGYEQYF.

This clonotype was observed a handful of times. The rearrangement joins TRBV4-3 to TRBJ2-4, with D tentatively TRBD1 (5 bases). The CDR3 has 11 amino acids. Trimming shortened V by 1 base and J by 10 bases, and 5 bases separated the two germline ends. Looked up from germline, CDR1 is LGHNA and CDR2 is YSLEER. The DNA for the CDR3 is TGCGCCAGCAGCCAAGGGACAATTCAGTACTTC. It specifies CASSQGTIQYF.

The chain uses TRBV5-1 and TRBJ2-7; D is unclear. V shed 5 bases and J shed 0 bases, with 12 bases lying between them. The CDR3 covers 14 residues. CDR1 SGHRS and CDR2 YFSETQ come from the germline V gene. This CDR3 reads CASSPGGNSYEQYF. The DNA for the CDR3 is TGCGCCAGCAGTCCGGGTGGCAACTCCTACGAGCAGTACTTC.

This clonotype was observed many times. The genes are TRBV5-4 and TRBJ2-1; 9 bases are a match to TRBD1. J gave up 4 bases and V 0 bases, and 14 bases lay outside the gene matches. CDR3 size: 19 residues. The V gene's germline CDR1 is SGHNT and CDR2 YYREEE (reference sequence). For the CDR3, the DNA is TGTGCCAGCAGCTTGGGGTTGGGACAGGGCGCTAAGGGGTACAATGAGCAGTTCTTC. It codes for CASSLGLGQGAKGYNEQFF.

This clonotype has ten or more counts. This sequence joins TRBV9 and TRBJ2-3; the D gene is possibly TRBD2 (5 bases). The CDR3 spans 15 residues. The germline V gene encodes CDR1 SGDLS and CDR2 YYNGEE. Deletions cut 7 bases from V and 3 bases from J, with 18 bases between. CDR3 amino acids: CASSSSGSATDTQYF. The CDR3 DNA is TGTGCCAGCTCCTCCTCGGGTAGCGCGACAGATACGCAGTATTTT.

This clonotype was recorded a few times. The chain joins TRBV11-2 to TRBJ2-5; D is possibly TRBD1 (6 bases). The V end was cut by 5 bases, the J end by 1 base, with 11 bases between. Germline lookup yields CDR1 SGHAT and CDR2 FQNNGV. The CDR3 runs to 14 residues. CDR3: CASSTRTVQETQYF. The DNA for the CDR3 is TGTGCCAGCAGCACCCGGACAGTCCAAGAGACCCAGTACTTC.

This chain connects TRBV7-2 to TRBJ2-7; D not certain. The CDR3 extends over 11 amino acids. Trimming pared 5 bases from V and 0 bases from J, leaving 2 bases between. The germline gives CDR1 SGHTA, CDR2 FQGNSA. The CDR3 here is CASSHSYEQYV. In DNA form, the CDR3 reads TGTGCCAGCAGCCACTCCTACGAGCAGTACGTC.

This clonotype was counted a few times. This chain connects TRBV7-2 to TRBJ2-1, with 9 bases matching TRBD2. This CDR3 contains 14 residues. The germline CDR1 and CDR2 sequences are SGHTA and FQGNSA. Unmatched junction bases numbered 5, after V lost 7 bases and J lost 4 bases. CDR3: CASTPGLAYNEQFF. CDR3 nucleotide sequence: TGTGCCAGCACCCCCGGACTAGCGTACAATGAGCAGTTCTTC.